Included here is one T cell receptor (beta chain) sequence, with context. Germline-derived CDR1 and CDR2 are LNHDA and SQIVND (reference sequence). Trimming removed 4 bases from V and 6 bases from J; junction bases left unmatched: 10. The CDR3 consists of 15 residues. This specimen belongs to a study of control samples from healthy donors and cancer patients. Sequenced by immunoSEQ multiplex PCR; TCRdb stores in-frame clones only, minus some. The table records some 200,000 clones, approximately 92% of them present only once. The V gene is TRBV19, the J gene TRBJ2-7; 9 nucleotides line up with TRBD1. The TCR comes from a man younger than 35 in good health. Sequencing was done on a sample of blood. DNA for the CDR3: TGTGCCAGTAGTACCCACAGGGGGCGCAAGGGCGAGCAGTACTTC. Amino acids: CASSTHRGRKGEQYF.